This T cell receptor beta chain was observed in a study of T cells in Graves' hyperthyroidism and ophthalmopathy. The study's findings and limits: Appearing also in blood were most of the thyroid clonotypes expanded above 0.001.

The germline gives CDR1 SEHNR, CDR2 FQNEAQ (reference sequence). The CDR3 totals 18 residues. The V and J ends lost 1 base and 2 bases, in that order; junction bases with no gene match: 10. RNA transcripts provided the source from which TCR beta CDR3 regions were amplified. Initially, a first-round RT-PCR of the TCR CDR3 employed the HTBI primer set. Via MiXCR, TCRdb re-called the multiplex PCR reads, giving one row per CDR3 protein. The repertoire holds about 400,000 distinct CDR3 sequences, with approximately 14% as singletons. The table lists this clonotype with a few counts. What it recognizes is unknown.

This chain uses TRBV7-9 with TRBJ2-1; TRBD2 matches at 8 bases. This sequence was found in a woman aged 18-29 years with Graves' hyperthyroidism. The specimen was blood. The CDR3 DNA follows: TGTGCCAGCAGCTTAGGGATTGGTAGCGGGATTCCCTACAATGAGCAGTTCTTC. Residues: CASSLGIGSGIPYNEQFF.